The next 4 T cell receptor beta chains were all read from a single sample in a study of T-cell memory formation after mild COVID-19. TCRdb re-called the 5' RACE reads with MiXCR, one entry per CDR3 protein. Here the sample spans roughly 130,000 distinct CDR3 sequences, approximately 17% being singletons. The specimen sequenced was PBMCs or a T cell subset sorted from them (not recorded which). Every receptor here comes from a man younger than 30 who had mild COVID-19 (a few samples of this study predate the infection). Cell type and time point are not known.

The CDR3 nucleotides read TGTGCCAGCAGGGCTCAGGGGGCGACAGATACGCAGTATTTT. Its translation is CASRAQGATDTQYF. The J gene is TRBJ2-3, the V gene TRBV28, with 8 positions matching TRBD1. The V gene's germline CDR1 is MDHEN and CDR2 SYDVKM. The V gene end was trimmed by 6 bases and the J gene end by 3 bases; junction bases not matched to a gene: 5. This CDR3 is 14 amino acids long.

V is TRBV20-1 and J is TRBJ1-6, with D unresolved. The CDR3 spans 11 residues. Germline loops: CDR1 DFQATT, CDR2 SNEGSKA (reference sequence). V lost 3 bases, J lost 10 bases, and 7 bases lay in between. DNA of the CDR3: TGCAGTGCTAGGAGCGGCTCACCCCTCCACTTT. Translation: CSARSGSPLHF.

The chain combines TRBV7-9 with TRBJ1-1, with a weak D call TRBD1 (5 bases). V was trimmed by 5 bases and J by 0 bases, leaving 13 bases between them. The CDR3 runs 15 residues. Germline V lookup: CDR1 SEHNR, CDR2 FQNEAQ (reference sequence). CDR3 nucleotide sequence: TGTGCCAGCAGCCCATTGCAGGGTCTGAACACTGAAGCTTTCTTT. Translated: CASSPLQGLNTEAFF.

The CDR3 region is CASSGTGELFF. CDR3 DNA sequence: TGTGCCAGTAGTGGAACCGGGGAGCTGTTTTTT. The chain recombines TRBV19 with TRBJ2-2, with no clear D. Germline V gene lookup returns CDR1 LNHDA and CDR2 SQIVND (reference sequence). Trimming took off 5 bases at V and 5 bases at J, with 3 bases between the two ends. The CDR3 contains 11 residues.